This T cell receptor beta chain is from a study of CD4+ T cells in melanoma. As regards this clone: Antigen: not known.

Findings of the study overall: A reported correlation linked neoantigen-specific CD4+ T cells to CD8+, macrophage and B cell function. In melanoma, neoantigen-specific CD4+ T cells reportedly differed in differentiation state.

The CDR3 is 15 amino acids. With 6 bases clipped from V and 5 bases from J, the junction kept 10 bases outside the gene matches. Looked up from germline, CDR1 is MDHEN and CDR2 is SYDVKM. Data came from immunoSEQ multiplex PCR; TCRdb stores just in-frame clones and leaves some out. The sample lists tens of thousands of clones; over 60% were seen once. The sequencing input was tumor tissue. This chain uses TRBV28 with TRBJ2-3; TRBD2 agrees at 8 bases. The receptor was isolated from a human donor with melanoma. The DNA for the CDR3 is TGTGCCAGCAGATCGGGGGGGGCTGTTGAAGATACGCAGTATTTT. It encodes CASRSGGAVEDTQYF.